The entry below describes one TCR beta chain. Its binding antigen is unknown. Base qualities were left out, and no much larger clone turns up one base away. This entry belongs to a study of blood T cell repertoires in COVID-19 (dated by TCRdb to the early 2020s). For the study in its entirety: Samples covering the acute and convalescent phases of COVID-19 were provided by collaborators in the United States, Italy and Spain. A de-identified subject ID, COVID-19 status, age in years and sex were almost always included in the sample metadata. Where available, HLA class I and class II types were obtained from metadata supplied by the sample provider rather than from assay-based typing. Subjects who had been exposed to COVID-19, were actively infected with it, or had recovered from it provided the deeply sampled blood TCRbeta repertoires that made up the dataset. The prospective study material was composed of cDNA or gDNA derived from T cells, B-cell-depleted T cells, or PBMCs. The samples were drawn from two sources: the first 160 participants of the ongoing ImmuneRACE study, and some 1,300 subjects contributed by 6 global collaborators. The repertoires were released in a freely available public database meant as a resource for research on the immune response to SARS-CoV-2. Overall results and qualifications from the work: Clinical and demographic metadata were provided uncurated, with the amount varying by source and participant.

TCRbeta CDR3 regions were amplified from genomic DNA using the immunoSEQ Assay, a bias-controlled multiplex PCR. Per the source publication's procedure: Nucleated cell counts per sample were estimated from amplification of reference gene primers within the assay. Sequence reads were collapsed and filtered to measure the absolute abundance of every unique TCRbeta CDR3 rearrangement. Productive Simpson clonality was computed per sample as the square root of Simpson's diversity index over productive rearrangements. TCRdb stores this immuneACCESS table with in-frame sequences only. Part of the clones is absent; in the studies checked, under half of the shortfall reflects unresolved V genes, and no reason is known for the rest. The D gene and trimming were derived from the DNA, and the V and J assignments and clone size from that table. In this sample the table shows under 200,000 clones, about 88% of which occur a single time. Approximately 2.3% of the sample is taken by the ten largest.

From a lookup of the germline V gene, CDR1 and CDR2 are SQVTM and ANQGSEA. Reading from cysteine to phenylalanine, the CDR3 counts 12 amino acids. Of the read, only the CDR3 DNA is kept; its 36 bases are in frame from base 1. V sheds 7 bases and J sheds 4 bases, leaving 11 bases between their ends. Collaborating institutions collected whole blood in K2EDTA tubes following their own protocols. Collaborator samples were shipped for TCRbeta analysis as frozen whole blood, isolated PBMCs, or DNA extracted from either sample type. This TCR was recovered from a man aged 65 to 85 with active or convalescent COVID-19. The sample taken for sequencing was peripheral blood. Rearrangement joined TRBV29-1 to TRBJ2-1, and TRBD1 may be the D gene, going by 7 matching bases. For the CDR3, the sequence is CSAQGGYNEQFF. The base sequence is TGCAGCGCCCAGGGGGGTTACAATGAGCAGTTCTTC.